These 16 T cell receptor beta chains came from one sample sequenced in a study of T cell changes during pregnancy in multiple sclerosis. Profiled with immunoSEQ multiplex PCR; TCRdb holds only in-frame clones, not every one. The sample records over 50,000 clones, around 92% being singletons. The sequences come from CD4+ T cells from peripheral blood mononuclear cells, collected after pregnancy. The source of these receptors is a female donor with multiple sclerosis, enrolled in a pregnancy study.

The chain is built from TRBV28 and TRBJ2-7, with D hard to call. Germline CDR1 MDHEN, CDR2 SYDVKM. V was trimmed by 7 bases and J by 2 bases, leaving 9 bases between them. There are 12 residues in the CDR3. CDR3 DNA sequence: TGTGCCAGCATGGCAGGCACCTACGAGCAGTACTTC. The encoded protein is CASMAGTYEQYF.

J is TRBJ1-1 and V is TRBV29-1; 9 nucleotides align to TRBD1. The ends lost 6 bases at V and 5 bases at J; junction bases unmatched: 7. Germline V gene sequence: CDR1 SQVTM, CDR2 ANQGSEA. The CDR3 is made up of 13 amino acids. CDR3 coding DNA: TGCAGCGTCGCTACAGGGGGCGCGACTGAAGCTTTCTTT. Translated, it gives CSVATGGATEAFF. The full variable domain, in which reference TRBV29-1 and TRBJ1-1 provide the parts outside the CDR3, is SAVISQKPSRDICQRGTSLTIQCQVDSQVTMMFWYRQQPGQSLTLIATANQGSEATYESGFVIDKFPISRPNLTFSTLTVSNMSPEDSSIYLCSVATGGATEAFFGQGTRLTVV.

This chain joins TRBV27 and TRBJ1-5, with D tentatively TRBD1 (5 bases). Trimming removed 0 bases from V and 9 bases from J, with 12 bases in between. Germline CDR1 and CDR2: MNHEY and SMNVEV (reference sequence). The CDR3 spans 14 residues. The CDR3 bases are TGTGCCAGCAGTTTATCGAAAGGACACACGCCCCAGCATTTT. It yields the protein CASSLSKGHTPQHF.

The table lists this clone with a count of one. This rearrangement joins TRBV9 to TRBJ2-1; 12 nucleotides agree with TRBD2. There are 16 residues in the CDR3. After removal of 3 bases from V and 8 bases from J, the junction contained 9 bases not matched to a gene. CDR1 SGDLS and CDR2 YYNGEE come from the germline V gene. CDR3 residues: CASSGSGLAGSYEQFF. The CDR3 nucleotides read TGTGCCAGCAGCGGATCTGGACTAGCGGGAAGCTATGAGCAGTTCTTC.

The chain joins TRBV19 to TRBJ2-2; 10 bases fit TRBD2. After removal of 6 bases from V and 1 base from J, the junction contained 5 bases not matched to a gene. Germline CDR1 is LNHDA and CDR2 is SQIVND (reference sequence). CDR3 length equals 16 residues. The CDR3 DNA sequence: TGTGCCAGTAGCATCAGGACTAGCGGGAACACCGGGGAGCTGTTTTTT. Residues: CASSIRTSGNTGELFF.

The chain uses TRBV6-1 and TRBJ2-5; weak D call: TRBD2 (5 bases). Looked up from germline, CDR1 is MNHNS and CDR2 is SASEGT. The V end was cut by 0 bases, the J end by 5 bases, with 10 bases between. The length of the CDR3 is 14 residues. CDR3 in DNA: TGTGCCAGCAGTGAAGCGGTCAGAGGGGAGACCCAGTACTTC. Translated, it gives CASSEAVRGETQYF.

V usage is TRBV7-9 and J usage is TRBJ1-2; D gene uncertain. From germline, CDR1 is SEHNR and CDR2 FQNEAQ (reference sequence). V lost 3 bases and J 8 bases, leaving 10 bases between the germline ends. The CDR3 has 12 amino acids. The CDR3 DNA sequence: TGTGCCAGCAGCTTCGCAGTGTTCGGCTACACCTTC. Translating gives CASSFAVFGYTF.

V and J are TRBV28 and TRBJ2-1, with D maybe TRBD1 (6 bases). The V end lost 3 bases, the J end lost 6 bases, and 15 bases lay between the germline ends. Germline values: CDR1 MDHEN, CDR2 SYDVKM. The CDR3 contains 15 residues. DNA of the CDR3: TGTGCCAGCAGTTTGGGGACGGGACACGGCAATGAGCAGTTCTTC. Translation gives CASSLGTGHGNEQFF.

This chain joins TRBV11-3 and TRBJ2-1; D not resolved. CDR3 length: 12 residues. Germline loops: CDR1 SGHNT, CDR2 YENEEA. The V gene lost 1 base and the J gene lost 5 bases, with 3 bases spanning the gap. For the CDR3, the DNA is TGTGCCAGCAGCTTAGCCAACAATGAGCAGTTCTTC. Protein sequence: CASSLANNEQFF. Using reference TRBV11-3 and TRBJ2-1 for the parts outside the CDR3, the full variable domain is EAGVVQSPRYKIIEKKQPVAFWCNPISGHNTLYWYLQNLGQGPELLIRYENEEAVDDSQLPKDRFSAERLKGVDSTLKIQPAELGDSAVYLCASSLANNEQFFGPGTRLTVL.

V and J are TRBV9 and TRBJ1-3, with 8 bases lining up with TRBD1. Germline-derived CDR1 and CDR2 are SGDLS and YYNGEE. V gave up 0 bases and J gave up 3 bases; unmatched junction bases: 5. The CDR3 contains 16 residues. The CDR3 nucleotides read TGTGCCAGCAGCGTAGACCCCAGGGGGCTTGGAAACACCATATATTTT. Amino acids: CASSVDPRGLGNTIYF.

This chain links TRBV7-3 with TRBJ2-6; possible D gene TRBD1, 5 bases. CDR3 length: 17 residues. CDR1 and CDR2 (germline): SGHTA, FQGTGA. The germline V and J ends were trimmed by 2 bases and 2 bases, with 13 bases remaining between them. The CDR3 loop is CASSLQGHLAGANVLTF. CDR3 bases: TGTGCCAGCAGCTTACAAGGACATTTAGCTGGGGCCAACGTCCTGACTTTC.

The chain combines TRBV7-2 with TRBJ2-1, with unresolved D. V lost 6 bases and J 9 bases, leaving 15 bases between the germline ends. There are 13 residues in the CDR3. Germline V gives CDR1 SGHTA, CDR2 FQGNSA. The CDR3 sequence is CASSIQFATEQFF. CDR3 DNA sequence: TGTGCCAGCAGTATCCAGTTCGCCACTGAGCAGTTCTTC.

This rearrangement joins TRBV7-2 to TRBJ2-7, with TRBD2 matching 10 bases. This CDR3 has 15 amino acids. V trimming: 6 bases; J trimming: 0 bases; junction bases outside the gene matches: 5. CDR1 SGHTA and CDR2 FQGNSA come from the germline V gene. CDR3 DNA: TGTGCCAGCAGTTACGGGACTAGCGACTCCTACGAGCAGTACTTC. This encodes CASSYGTSDSYEQYF. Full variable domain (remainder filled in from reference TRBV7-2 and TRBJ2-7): GAGVSQSPSNKVTEKGKDVELRCDPISGHTALYWYRQSLGQGLEFLIYFQGNSAPDKSGLPSDRFSAERTGGSVSTLTIQRTQQEDSAVYLCASSYGTSDSYEQYFGPGTRLTVT.

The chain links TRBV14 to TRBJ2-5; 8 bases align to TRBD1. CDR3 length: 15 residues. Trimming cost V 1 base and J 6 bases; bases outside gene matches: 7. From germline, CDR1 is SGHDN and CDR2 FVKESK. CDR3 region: CASSQVQGARQTQYF. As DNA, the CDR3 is TGTGCCAGCAGCCAAGTGCAGGGGGCCCGGCAGACCCAGTACTTC.

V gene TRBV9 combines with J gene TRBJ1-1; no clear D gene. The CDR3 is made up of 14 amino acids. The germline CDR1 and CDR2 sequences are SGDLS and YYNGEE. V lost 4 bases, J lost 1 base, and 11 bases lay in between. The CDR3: CASSLTGGNTEAFF. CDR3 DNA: TGTGCCAGCAGCTTGACGGGAGGGAACACTGAAGCTTTCTTT.

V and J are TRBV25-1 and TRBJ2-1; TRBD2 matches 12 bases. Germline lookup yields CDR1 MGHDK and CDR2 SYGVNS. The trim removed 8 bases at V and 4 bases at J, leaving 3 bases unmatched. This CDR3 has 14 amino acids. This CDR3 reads CASSTSGGYNEQFF. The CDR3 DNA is TGTGCCAGCTCGACTAGCGGGGGATACAATGAGCAGTTCTTC.